The rows below give T cell receptor beta chains drawn from one sample of a study of blood T cell repertoires in COVID-19. Method: immunoSEQ multiplex PCR; TCRdb's copy keeps in-frame clones and lacks some. The sample shows 50,000 to 85,000 clones, 91% of them seen only once. Sequencing used peripheral blood. Receptor source: a human donor in a cohort sampled during active COVID-19. CDR3s include the opening cysteine and the closing phenylalanine or tryptophan. A D gene is named only where the DNA matches it firmly. Clone size appears in some rows only: once, few, many, or a class for an expanded clone.

TRBV2	few	.	TRBJ1-5	CASSDDSLAQHF	TGTGCCAGCAGCGACGACAGTCTGGCCCAGCATTTT
TRBV28	.	.	TRBJ1-5	CASSLGGLPRNQPQHF	TGTGCCAGCAGTTTGGGGGGACTTCCCCGTAATCAGCCCCAGCATTTT
TRBV6-5	.	.	TRBJ1-2	CASSRSDRNYGYTF	TGTGCCAGCAGCCGCTCGGACAGAAACTATGGCTACACCTTC
TRBV19	few	TRBD1	TRBJ2-1	CAKPGQGEAHNEQFF	TGTGCCAAACCGGGACAGGGGGAGGCTCACAATGAGCAGTTCTTC
TRBV6-5	.	TRBD2	TRBJ2-3	CASTLAGEPDTQYF	TGTGCCAGCACCCTAGCGGGAGAGCCAGATACGCAGTATTTT
TRBV27	.	.	TRBJ1-5	CATGGYNQPQHF	TGTGCCACGGGGGGGTACAATCAGCCCCAGCATTTT
TRBV7-3	.	TRBD2	TRBJ2-3	CASGDHSGSTDTQYF	TGTGCCAGCGGAGATCATAGCGGGAGCACAGATACGCAGTATTTT
TRBV4-2	.	TRBD2	TRBJ2-1	CASSQAGPSGGSYNEQFF	TGTGCCAGCAGCCAAGCCGGGCCTAGCGGGGGATCTTACAATGAGCAGTTCTTC
TRBV3-1/TRBV3-2	once	.	TRBJ2-3	CASSQDGLTDTQYF	TGTGCCAGCAGCCAAGATGGGCTAACAGATACGCAGTATTTT
TRBV28	.	TRBD2	TRBJ2-3	CASSPPTSGSSDTQYF	TGTGCCAGCAGTCCACCGACTAGCGGGAGTTCAGATACGCAGTATTTT
TRBV4-3	.	.	TRBJ1-4	CASSQDLSGRGNEKLFF	TGCGCCAGCAGCCAAGATCTTTCTGGGAGGGGCAATGAAAAACTGTTTTTT
TRBV5-1	.	TRBD1	TRBJ1-1	CASSLASVRGPGTEAFF	TGCGCCAGCAGCTTGGCCTCCGTTAGGGGGCCCGGAACTGAAGCTTTCTTT
TRBV18	.	.	TRBJ2-3	CASSPFAGPGTDTQYF	TGTGCCAGCTCACCGTTTGCGGGACCCGGCACAGATACGCAGTATTTT
TRBV19	.	TRBD1	TRBJ1-2	CASSPGGQGGYGYTF	TGTGCCAGTAGCCCCGGAGGTCAGGGGGGCTATGGCTACACCTTC
TRBV7-8	.	TRBD2	TRBJ2-5	CASSLALTSGEETQYF	TGTGCCAGCAGCTTAGCGCTTACTAGCGGGGAAGAGACCCAGTACTTC
TRBV6-2/TRBV6-3	.	TRBD1	TRBJ1-1	CASSFVPGQGARFTEAFF	TGTGCCAGCAGTTTTGTCCCGGGACAGGGGGCGCGTTTCACTGAAGCTTTCTTT
TRBV7-9	.	.	TRBJ1-1	CASSLVDSRTEAFF	TGTGCCAGCAGCTTAGTCGACAGTAGGACTGAAGCTTTCTTT
TRBV27	.	TRBD2	TRBJ2-7	CASSLVTSGDEQYF	TGTGCCAGCAGTTTAGTGACTAGCGGGGACGAGCAGTACTTC
TRBV11-1	.	.	TRBJ2-5	CASSEGTAAETQYF	TGTGCCAGCAGCGAGGGGACTGCCGCGGAGACCCAGTACTTC
TRBV5-1	.	.	TRBJ2-6	CASSLLLAGANVLTF	TGCGCCAGCAGCTTGTTGCTAGCCGGGGCCAACGTCCTGACTTTC
TRBV5-1	.	TRBD1	TRBJ1-6	CASSLQGEPLHF	TGCGCCAGCAGCTTACAGGGGGAACCCCTCCACTTT
TRBV5-1	.	TRBD2	TRBJ2-7	CASSFRRGGGVWEQYF	TGCGCCAGCAGCTTCCGACGCGGCGGGGGGGTGTGGGAGCAGTACTTC
TRBV4-3	many	TRBD1	TRBJ1-2	CASSQELQGVYGYTF	TGCGCCAGCAGCCAAGAATTACAGGGGGTCTATGGCTACACCTTC
TRBV18	.	TRBD2	TRBJ2-5	CASSRAGGPQETQYF	TGTGCCAGCTCCCGAGCGGGGGGCCCCCAAGAGACCCAGTACTTC
TRBV7-8	.	TRBD2	TRBJ2-4	CASSLESLAGGLDIQYF	TGTGCCAGCAGCTTAGAGAGTCTAGCGGGGGGGCTTGACATTCAGTACTTC
TRBV28	.	TRBD2	TRBJ2-1	CASRTSGYNEQFF	TGTGCCAGCAGGACTAGCGGATACAATGAGCAGTTCTTC
TRBV27	.	TRBD1	TRBJ1-1	CASSLLGARDRGYYSDMNTEAFF	TGTGCCAGCAGTTTACTGGGCGCTAGGGACAGGGGGTACTATTCTGACATGAACACTGAAGCTTTCTTT
TRBV28	.	.	TRBJ2-1	CASSFSREQFF	TGTGCCAGCAGTTTTAGTAGAGAGCAGTTCTTC
TRBV12-3/TRBV12-4	.	TRBD1	TRBJ2-7	CASSVRQGAEQYF	TGTGCCAGCAGTGTGCGACAGGGAGCCGAGCAGTACTTC
TRBV2	.	TRBD1	TRBJ2-4	CASRADRVPNIQYF	TGTGCCAGCAGGGCTGACAGGGTCCCAAACATTCAGTACTTC
TRBV5-6	.	TRBD2	TRBJ2-5	CASSSPLTSTETQYF	TGTGCCAGCAGCTCGCCCCTGACTAGCACAGAGACCCAGTACTTC
TRBV14	.	.	TRBJ2-7	CASSQNQGGEQYF	TGTGCCAGCAGCCAAAACCAGGGAGGCGAGCAGTACTTC
TRBV27	.	.	TRBJ1-5	CASTTGFKPQHF	TGTGCCAGCACCACAGGGTTCAAGCCCCAGCATTTT
TRBV24-1	.	TRBD2	TRBJ2-5	CATSDTLAGGRETQYF	TGTGCCACCAGTGATACCTTAGCGGGAGGGCGAGAGACCCAGTACTTC
TRBV29-1	.	.	TRBJ1-4	CSVEDDRTSEKLFF	TGCAGCGTTGAGGATGACAGGACCTCAGAAAAACTGTTTTTT
TRBV7-9	.	.	TRBJ2-2	CASSLVSAYTGELFF	TGTGCCAGCAGCTTAGTTTCTGCGTACACCGGGGAGCTGTTTTTT
TRBV9	.	.	TRBJ2-1	CASSVGGTYNEQFF	TGTGCCAGCAGCGTAGGCGGGACGTACAATGAGCAGTTCTTC
TRBV9	.	TRBD2	TRBJ2-3	CASSPRLAGSTDTQYF	TGTGCCAGCAGCCCCCGACTAGCGGGCAGCACAGATACGCAGTATTTT
TRBV2	once	.	TRBJ2-7	CASTGRAYEQYF	TGTGCCAGCACCGGCAGGGCTTACGAGCAGTACTTC
TRBV5-1	.	.	TRBJ2-3	CASSLDVAGAGDTQYF	TGCGCCAGCAGCTTGGACGTTGCAGGGGCCGGGGATACGCAGTATTTT
TRBV11-2	.	.	TRBJ2-5	CASSPMGSRETQYF	TGTGCCAGCAGCCCAATGGGGAGCCGGGAGACCCAGTACTTC
TRBV19	.	.	TRBJ2-2	CASSIDPGAGELFF	TGTGCCAGTAGTATAGATCCCGGTGCCGGGGAGCTGTTTTTT
TRBV27	.	TRBD2	TRBJ2-2	CASSLVLAGVGELFF	TGTGCCAGCAGTTTGGTCCTAGCGGGAGTTGGGGAGCTGTTTTTT
TRBV6-6	.	TRBD1	TRBJ1-5	CASSSGTGDRNQPQHF	TGTGCCAGCAGCTCTGGGACAGGGGATCGCAATCAGCCCCAGCATTTT
TRBV5-1	.	TRBD1	TRBJ2-3	CASSSRTGGQVDTQYF	TGCGCCAGCAGCTCAAGGACAGGGGGGCAGGTAGATACGCAGTATTTT
TRBV18	.	TRBD2	TRBJ2-1	CASSSYRVSASGGLSYNEQFF	TGTGCCAGCTCATCTTACAGGGTTTCAGCTAGCGGGGGGCTCTCCTACAATGAGCAGTTCTTC
TRBV7-9	.	TRBD1	TRBJ2-3	CASSRTGAGTDTQYF	TGTGCCAGCTCCCGGACAGGGGCCGGCACAGATACGCAGTATTTT
TRBV12-5	once	TRBD1	TRBJ2-3	CASGRDSREDTQYF	TGTGCTAGTGGTAGGGACAGTCGGGAAGATACGCAGTATTTT
TRBV11-2	.	.	TRBJ2-1	CASGKIGGDSYNEQFF	TGTGCCAGCGGGAAAATAGGAGGTGATTCCTACAATGAGCAGTTCTTC